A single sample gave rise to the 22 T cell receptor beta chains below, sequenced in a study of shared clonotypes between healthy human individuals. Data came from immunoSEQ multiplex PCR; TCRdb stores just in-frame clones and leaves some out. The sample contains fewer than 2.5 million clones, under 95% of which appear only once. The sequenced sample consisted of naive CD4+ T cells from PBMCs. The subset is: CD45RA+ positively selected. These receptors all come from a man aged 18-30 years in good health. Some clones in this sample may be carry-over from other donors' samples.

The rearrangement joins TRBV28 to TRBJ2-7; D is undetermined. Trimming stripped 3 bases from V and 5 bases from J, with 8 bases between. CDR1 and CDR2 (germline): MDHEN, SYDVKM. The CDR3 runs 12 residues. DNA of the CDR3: TGTGCCAGCAGTTTGGGTCTCAACGAGCAGTACTTC. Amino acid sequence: CASSLGLNEQYF.

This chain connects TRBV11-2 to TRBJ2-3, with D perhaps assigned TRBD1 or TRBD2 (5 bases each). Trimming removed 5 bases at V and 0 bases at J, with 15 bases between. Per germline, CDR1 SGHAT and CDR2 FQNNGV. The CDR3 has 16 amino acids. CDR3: CASSLGAERSTDTQYF. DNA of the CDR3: TGTGCCAGCAGCCTTGGGGCGGAGCGGAGCACAGATACGCAGTATTTT.

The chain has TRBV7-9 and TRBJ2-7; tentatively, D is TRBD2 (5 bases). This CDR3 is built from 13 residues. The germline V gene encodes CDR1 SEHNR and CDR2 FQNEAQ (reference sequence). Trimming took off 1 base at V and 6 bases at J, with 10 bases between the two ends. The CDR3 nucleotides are TGTGCCAGCAGCTTAGGGGTTGCGGGCGAGCAGTACTTC. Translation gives CASSLGVAGEQYF.

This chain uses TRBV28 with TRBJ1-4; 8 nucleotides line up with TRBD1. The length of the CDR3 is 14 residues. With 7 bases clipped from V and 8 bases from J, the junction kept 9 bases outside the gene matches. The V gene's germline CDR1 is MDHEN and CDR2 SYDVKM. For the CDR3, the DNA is TGTGCCAGCACCCCAGGACAGGGATGGGAAAAACTGTTTTTT. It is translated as CASTPGQGWEKLFF.

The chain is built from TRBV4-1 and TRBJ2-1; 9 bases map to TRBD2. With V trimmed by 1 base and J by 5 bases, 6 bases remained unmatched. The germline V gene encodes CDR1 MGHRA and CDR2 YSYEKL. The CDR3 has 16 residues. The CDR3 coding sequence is TGCGCCAGCAGCCAAGTCCGGGCTAGCGGGAACAATGAGCAGTTCTTC. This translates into CASSQVRASGNNEQFF.

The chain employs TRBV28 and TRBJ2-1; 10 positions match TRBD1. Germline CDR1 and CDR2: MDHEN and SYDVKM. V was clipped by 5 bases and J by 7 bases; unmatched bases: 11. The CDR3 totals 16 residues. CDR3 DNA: TGTGCCAGCAGTCCCCCCGGACAGGGGGGATGGAATGAGCAGTTCTTC. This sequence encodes CASSPPGQGGWNEQFF.

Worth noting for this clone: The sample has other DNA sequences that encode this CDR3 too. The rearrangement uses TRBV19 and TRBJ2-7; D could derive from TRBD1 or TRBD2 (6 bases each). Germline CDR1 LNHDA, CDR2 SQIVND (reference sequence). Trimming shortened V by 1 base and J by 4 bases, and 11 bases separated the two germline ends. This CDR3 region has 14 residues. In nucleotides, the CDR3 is TGTGCCAGTAGTATAGGAGGGGGGTCTTACGAGCAGTACTTC. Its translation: CASSIGGGSYEQYF.

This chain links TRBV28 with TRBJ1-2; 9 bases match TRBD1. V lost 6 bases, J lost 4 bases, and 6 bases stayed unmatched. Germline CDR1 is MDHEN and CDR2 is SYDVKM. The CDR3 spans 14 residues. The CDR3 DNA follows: TGTGCCAGCAGATGGACAGGGGACGCCTATGGCTACACCTTC. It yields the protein CASRWTGDAYGYTF.

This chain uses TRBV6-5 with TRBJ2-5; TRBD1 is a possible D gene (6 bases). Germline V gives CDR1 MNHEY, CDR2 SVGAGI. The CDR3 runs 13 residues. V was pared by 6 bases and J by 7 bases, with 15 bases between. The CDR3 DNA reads TGTGCCAGCAGCCAAGACAGGTTTGGGACCCAGTACTTC. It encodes CASSQDRFGTQYF.

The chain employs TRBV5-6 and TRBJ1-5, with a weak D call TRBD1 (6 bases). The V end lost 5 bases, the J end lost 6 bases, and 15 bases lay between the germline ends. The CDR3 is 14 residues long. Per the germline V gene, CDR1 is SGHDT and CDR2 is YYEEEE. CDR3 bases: TGTGCCAGCAGTTTCCAGGGAGGGGGTCAGCCCCAGCATTTT. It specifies CASSFQGGGQPQHF.

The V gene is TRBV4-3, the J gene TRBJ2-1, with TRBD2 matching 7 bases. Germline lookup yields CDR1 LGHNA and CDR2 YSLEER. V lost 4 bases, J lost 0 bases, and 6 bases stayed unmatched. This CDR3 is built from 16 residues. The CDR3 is CASSPLAARSYNEQFF. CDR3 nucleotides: TGCGCCAGCAGCCCTCTAGCGGCCCGCTCCTACAATGAGCAGTTCTTC.

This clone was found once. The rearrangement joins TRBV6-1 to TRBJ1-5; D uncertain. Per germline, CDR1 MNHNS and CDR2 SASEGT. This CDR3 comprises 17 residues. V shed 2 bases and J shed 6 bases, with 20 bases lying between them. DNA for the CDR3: TGTGCCAGCAGTGAAACCGATCGGGTGGTTATTCGTCAGCCCCAGCATTTT. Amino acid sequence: CASSETDRVVIRQPQHF.

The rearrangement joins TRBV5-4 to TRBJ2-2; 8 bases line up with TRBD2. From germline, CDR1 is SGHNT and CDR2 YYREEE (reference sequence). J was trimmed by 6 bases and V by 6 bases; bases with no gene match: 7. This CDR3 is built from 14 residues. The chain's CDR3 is CASNPGGRAGELFF. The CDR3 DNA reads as TGTGCCAGCAACCCGGGGGGGAGGGCCGGGGAGCTGTTTTTT.

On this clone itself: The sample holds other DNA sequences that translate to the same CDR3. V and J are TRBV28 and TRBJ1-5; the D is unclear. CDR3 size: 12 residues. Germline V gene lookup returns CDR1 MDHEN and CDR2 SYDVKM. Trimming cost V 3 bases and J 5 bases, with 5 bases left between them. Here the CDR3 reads CASSFEDQPQHF. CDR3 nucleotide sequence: TGTGCCAGCAGTTTTGAGGATCAGCCCCAGCATTTT.

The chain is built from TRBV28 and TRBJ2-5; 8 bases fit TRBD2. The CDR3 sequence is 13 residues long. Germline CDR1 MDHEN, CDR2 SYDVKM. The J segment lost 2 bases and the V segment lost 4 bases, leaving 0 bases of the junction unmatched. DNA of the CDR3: TGTGCCAGCAGTTCTAGCGGGCAAGAGACCCAGTACTTC. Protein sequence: CASSSSGQETQYF.

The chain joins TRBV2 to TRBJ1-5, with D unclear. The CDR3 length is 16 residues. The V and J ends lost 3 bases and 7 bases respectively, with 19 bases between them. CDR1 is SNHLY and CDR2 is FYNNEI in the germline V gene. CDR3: CASSEEAARSGQPQHF. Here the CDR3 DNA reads TGTGCCAGCAGTGAGGAGGCAGCCCGGTCGGGACAGCCCCAGCATTTT.

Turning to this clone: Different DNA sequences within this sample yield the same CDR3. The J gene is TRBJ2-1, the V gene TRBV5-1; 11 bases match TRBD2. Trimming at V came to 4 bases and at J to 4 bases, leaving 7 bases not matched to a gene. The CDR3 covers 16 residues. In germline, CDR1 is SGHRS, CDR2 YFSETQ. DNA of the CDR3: TGCGCCAGCAGCCTGGGGACTAGCGGCATTTACAATGAGCAGTTCTTC. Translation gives CASSLGTSGIYNEQFF.

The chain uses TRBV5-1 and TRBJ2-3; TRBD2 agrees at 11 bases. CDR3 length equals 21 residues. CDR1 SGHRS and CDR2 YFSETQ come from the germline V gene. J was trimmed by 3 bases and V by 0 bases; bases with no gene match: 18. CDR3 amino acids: CASSLARAYPGGTSGTDTQYF. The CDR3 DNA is TGCGCCAGCAGCTTGGCCAGGGCGTATCCTGGAGGGACTAGCGGAACAGATACGCAGTATTTT. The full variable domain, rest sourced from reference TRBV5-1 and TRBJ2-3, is KAGVTQTPRYLIKTRGQQVTLSCSPISGHRSVSWYQQTPGQGLQFLFEYFSETQRNKGNFPGRFSGRQFSNSRSEMNVSTLELGDSALYLCASSLARAYPGGTSGTDTQYFGPGTRLTVL.

The CDR3 reads CASSDPPGGDTQYF. The DNA for the CDR3 is TGTGCCAGCAGCGACCCCCCGGGGGGAGATACGCAGTATTTT. The V gene is TRBV7-8, the J gene TRBJ2-3; 7 bases match TRBD2. The CDR3 runs 14 residues. Per germline, CDR1 SGHVS and CDR2 FQNEAQ. With 5 bases clipped from V and 5 bases from J, the junction kept 7 bases outside the gene matches.

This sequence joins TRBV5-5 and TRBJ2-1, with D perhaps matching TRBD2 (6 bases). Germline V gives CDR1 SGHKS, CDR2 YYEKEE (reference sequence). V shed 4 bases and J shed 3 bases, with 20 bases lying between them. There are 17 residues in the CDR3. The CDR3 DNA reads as TGTGCCAGCAGCAACCGGGACTCCGTCGGCGGCTACAATGAGCAGTTCTTC. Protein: CASSNRDSVGGYNEQFF.

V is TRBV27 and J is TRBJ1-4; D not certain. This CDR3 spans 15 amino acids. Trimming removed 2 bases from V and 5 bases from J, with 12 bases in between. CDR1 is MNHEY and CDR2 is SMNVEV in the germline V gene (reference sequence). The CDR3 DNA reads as TGTGCCAGCAGTTTAAAACCCGGGCGGAATGAAAAACTGTTTTTT. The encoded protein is CASSLKPGRNEKLFF.

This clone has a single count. CDR3 bases: TGTGCCAGCAGCCAAATAACCGGGACTAGCGGCGAGCAGTACTTC. As protein: CASSQITGTSGEQYF. The chain is built from TRBV7-8 and TRBJ2-7, with 11 bases fitting TRBD2. The junction had 9 bases not matched to a gene; V was cut back by 5 bases and J by 6 bases. Per germline, CDR1 SGHVS and CDR2 FQNEAQ. The CDR3 consists of 15 residues.